This passage covers 5 T cell receptor beta chains from one sample sequenced in a study of blood T cell repertoires in COVID-19. Generated by immunoSEQ multiplex PCR, the TCRdb table keeps only in-frame clones and is missing some. The sample holds fewer than 350,000 clones, 80% to 90% seen once. The sample was peripheral blood. Receptors originate from a man aged 40-49 years with acute or convalescent COVID-19.

In this sample, this clone turned up a few times. V gene TRBV15 combines with J gene TRBJ1-2, with D perhaps TRBD1 (5 bases). Germline assignment: CDR1 LNHNV and CDR2 YYDKDF (reference sequence). This CDR3 contains 17 residues. The V end was cut by 0 bases, the J end by 5 bases, with 19 bases between. The CDR3 sequence is CATSRDWRGRALYGYTF. CDR3 bases: TGTGCCACCAGCAGAGATTGGCGGGGGAGAGCCCTTTATGGCTACACCTTC.

The V gene is TRBV5-1, the J gene TRBJ1-4; no firm D call. Looked up from germline, CDR1 is SGHRS and CDR2 is YFSETQ. Trimming removed 7 bases from V and 11 bases from J, with 18 bases in between. The CDR3 covers 13 residues. The CDR3 region has the DNA TGCGCCAGCTCTTTAGCACAAGAGAAGAAACTGTTTTTT. Its protein is CASSLAQEKKLFF.

The chain carries TRBV7-9 and TRBJ1-1; D is undetermined. CDR3 length equals 10 residues. CDR1 is SEHNR, CDR2 FQNEAQ, per germline (reference sequence). Trimming took 5 bases from V and 8 from J, leaving 6 bases between them. The CDR3, as DNA: TGTGCCAGCAGCCCGGGAGAAGCTTTCTTT. Amino acid sequence: CASSPGEAFF. The variable domain in full, completed from reference TRBV7-9 and TRBJ1-1, reads DTGVSQNPRHKITKRGQNVTFRCDPISEHNRLYWYRQTLGQGPEFLTYFQNEAQLEKSRLLSDRFSAERPKGSFSTLEIQRTEQGDSAMYLCASSPGEAFFGQGTRLTVV.

This clone came up once. The chain uses TRBV6-4 and TRBJ2-2; 7 positions agree with TRBD1. Germline CDR1 reads MRHNA; CDR2 reads SNTAGT. The CDR3 runs to 17 residues. J gave up 0 bases and V 10 bases, and 14 bases lay outside the gene matches. The CDR3 spells CAILPTGPTSNTGELFF. CDR3 coding DNA: TGTGCCATCCTTCCGACAGGGCCTACTTCGAACACCGGGGAGCTGTTTTTT.

The chain uses TRBV5-6 and TRBJ1-4, with 9 bases identical to TRBD1. The V gene end was trimmed by 4 bases and the J gene end by 5 bases; junction bases not matched to a gene: 3. Germline CDR1 reads SGHDT; CDR2 reads YYEEEE. The CDR3 has 14 residues. The CDR3 sequence is CASSIGTGNEKLFF. The CDR3 DNA sequence: TGTGCCAGCAGCATCGGGACAGGGAATGAAAAACTGTTTTTT.